This TCR beta chain was recorded in a study of graft-versus-host responses after intestinal transplantation. Study-level background: Multivisceral, liver-intestinal, or isolated intestinal transplants were received by the recipients. Each recipient received anti-thymocyte globulin induction, then tacrolimus and steroids for approximately 3 years.

Clones were sequenced by immunoSEQ multiplex PCR, and TCRdb holds only the in-frame ones, with some missing. Of approximately 3,000 clones listed, roughly 80% are singletons. General study results and limits: Patients who carried graft-donor T cell macrochimerism also had high graft-versus-host to host-versus-graft clonal ratios in their allografts. Analysis identified GvH clones in recipient marrow, with some appearing first in ileum or blood.

Points on this clone: What it binds is not known.

Graft material was processed, releasing intraepithelial and lamina propria lymphocytes. The TCR originated in a human patient who received an intestinal transplant, so some T cells may come from the graft donor. Source: ileum tissue, taken about 5 and 7 days after intestinal transplantation.

The CDR3 spells CASSELAGLETQYF. Written as DNA, the CDR3 is TGTGCCAGCAGTGAACTAGCGGGGCTGGAGACCCAGTACTTC. This chain uses TRBV25-1 with TRBJ2-5; 9 bases agree with TRBD2. Germline lookup yields CDR1 MGHDK and CDR2 SYGVNS. The CDR3 consists of 14 residues. The ends lost 2 bases at V and 5 bases at J; junction bases unmatched: 3.